This T cell receptor (beta chain) was sequenced during a study of OX40 agonist ivuxolimab in advanced cancers. Study background: In this trial design, patients received ivuxolimab intravenously at 0.01 to 10 mg/kg every 2 weeks. Treatment received earlier with anti-PD-1, anti-PD-L1 or anti-CTLA-4 agents was allowed, and more than 35% had some.

CDR3 length: 14 amino acids. Germline lookup yields CDR1 MGHDK and CDR2 SYGVNS. Unmatched junction bases numbered 11, after V lost 6 bases and J lost 12 bases. The data were produced by immunoSEQ multiplex PCR, yet TCRdb's version contains in-frame clones alone and is incomplete. Of tens of thousands of clones in the sample, roughly 91% are singletons; the top ten hold approximately 0.3%. The chain uses TRBV25-1 and TRBJ2-1; 10 positions agree with TRBD2. The clonotype comes from an adult with an advanced solid tumor such as melanoma, head and neck, liver or kidney cancer. This specimen was CD4+ or CD8+ T cells sorted from blood, taken in a trial of the OX40 agonist ivuxolimab. CDR3 amino acids: CASSGTSGRAWQFF. DNA for the CDR3: TGTGCCAGCAGCGGTACCAGCGGGAGGGCCTGGCAGTTCTTC. Full variable domain (rest looked up from reference TRBV25-1 and TRBJ2-1): EADIYQTPRYLVIGTGKKITLECSQTMGHDKMYWYQQDPGMELHLIHYSYGVNSTEKGDLSSESTVSRIRTEHFPLTLESARPSHTSQYLCASSGTSGRAWQFFGPGTRLTVL.